A selection of T cell receptor beta chains follows, all from one sample in a study of T-cell memory formation after mild COVID-19. TCRdb re-analysed the 5' RACE reads in MiXCR, keeping a single row per CDR3 protein. The table records just under 50,000 distinct CDR3 sequences, roughly an eighth of them present only once. Sequenced material: PBMCs or a T cell subset sorted from them (not recorded which). The receptors here all came from a man between 18 and 35 years old who had mild COVID-19 (a few samples of this study predate the infection). Cell type and time point are not known. CDR3s include the opening cysteine and the closing phenylalanine or tryptophan. The D gene is left open where the match is weak. Not every row has a clone size; where given, it reads once, few, many or a size class.

abundance	d_gene	v_gene	j_gene	CDR3nt	CDR3aa
.	TRBD2	TRBV20-1	TRBJ2-1	TGCAGTGCTAGAGATCCAGCGGGGGCGGGGAATGAGCAGTTCTTC	CSARDPAGAGNEQFF
few	.	TRBV12-3/TRBV12-4	TRBJ2-7	TGTGCCAGCCGGCCGTCGTGGGACGAGCAGTACTTC	CASRPSWDEQYF
.	.	TRBV10-2	TRBJ2-1	TGCGCCAGCAGTGGGAGGAATGAGCAGTTCTTC	CASSGRNEQFF
few	.	TRBV7-2	TRBJ2-1	TGTGCCAGCAGCTTCTATAAGAGGAGTGGTCGGAATGAGCAGTTCTTC	CASSFYKRSGRNEQFF
.	.	TRBV7-2	TRBJ2-3	TGTGCCAGCAGCTTCAGTCGGGGCCTCACAGATACGCAGTATTTT	CASSFSRGLTDTQYF
.	.	TRBV3-1	TRBJ1-5	TGTGCCAGCAGCCAAGGAGCCGGGGCCGTCCAGCCCCAGCATTTT	CASSQGAGAVQPQHF
few	.	TRBV5-1	TRBJ1-2	TGCGCCAGCAGCTTGTCCGGAGACTCAGGAGGAGCTAACTATGGCTACACCTTC	CASSLSGDSGGANYGYTF
medium-sized	TRBD2	TRBV4-3	TRBJ2-6	TGCGCCAGCAGCCAGACTAGCGGTTCTGGGGCCAACGTCCTGACTTTC	CASSQTSGSGANVLTF
.	TRBD1	TRBV7-6	TRBJ2-3	TGTGCCAGCAGTTCCCCGACAGGGCCCCAGTATTTT	CASSSPTGPQYF
.	.	TRBV4-1	TRBJ1-5	TGCGCCAGCAGCCAATACACGGGGAATCAGCCCCAGCATTTT	CASSQYTGNQPQHF